The 2 T cell receptor beta chains presented below share a single source sample, sequenced in a study of blood T cell repertoires in COVID-19. Method: immunoSEQ multiplex PCR; TCRdb's copy keeps in-frame clones and lacks some. Of 86,000 or so clones in the sample, 90% to 95% were seen once. Material: peripheral blood. Every receptor here comes from a human donor with active COVID-19. The donor label of this sample is uncertain.

The chain couples TRBV7-6 to TRBJ1-1, with D tentatively TRBD1 (5 bases). The CDR3 extends over 15 amino acids. CDR1 and CDR2 from the germline V gene are SGHVS and FNYEAQ. V lost 1 base, J lost 3 bases, and 12 bases lay in between. The CDR3 DNA is TGTGCCAGCAGCTTAGACCCCGGGGGAGACACTGAAGCTTTCTTT. This sequence encodes CASSLDPGGDTEAFF.

This clone was seen a single time. The rearrangement joins TRBV6-5 to TRBJ2-7; TRBD1 agrees at 11 bases. Germline CDR1 MNHEY, CDR2 SVGAGI. The CDR3 is 14 residues long. Trimming cost V 6 bases and J 4 bases; bases outside gene matches: 5. The CDR3 bases are TGTGCCAGCAGGGCCCGGGACAGGGGGTACGAGCAGTACTTC. As protein: CASRARDRGYEQYF.